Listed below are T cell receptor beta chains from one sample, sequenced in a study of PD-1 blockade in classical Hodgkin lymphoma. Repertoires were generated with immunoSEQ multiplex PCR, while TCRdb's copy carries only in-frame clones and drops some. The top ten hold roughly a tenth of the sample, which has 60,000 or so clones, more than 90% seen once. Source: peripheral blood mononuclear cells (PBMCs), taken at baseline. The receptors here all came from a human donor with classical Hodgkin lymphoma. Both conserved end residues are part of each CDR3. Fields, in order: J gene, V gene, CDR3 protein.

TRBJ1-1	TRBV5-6	CASSFGTSTEAFF
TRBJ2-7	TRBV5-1	CASSLWQGNYEQYF
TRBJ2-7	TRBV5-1	CASKTDTYEQYF
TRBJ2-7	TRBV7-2	CASSIHRGDYEQYF
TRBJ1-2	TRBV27	CASSFTGQGWYGYTF
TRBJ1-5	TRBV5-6	CASSLRDGYSNQPQHF
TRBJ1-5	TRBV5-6	CASSTRDQPQHF
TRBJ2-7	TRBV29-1	CSVEGWEGTVEQYF
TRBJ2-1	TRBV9	CASSVVQGFGNEQFF
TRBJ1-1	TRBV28	CASSLPPTGGGTEAFF
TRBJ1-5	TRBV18	CASSLRSGGNQPQHF
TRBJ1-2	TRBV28	CASSLFRVSGYTF
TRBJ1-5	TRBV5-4	CASSLGPGGVNQPQHF
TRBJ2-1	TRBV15	CATSRAPGQGADEQFF
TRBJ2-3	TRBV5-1	CASSSLGVDTQYF
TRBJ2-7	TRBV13	CASSPRDRVNSEQYF
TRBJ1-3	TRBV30	CAWKRSGNTIYF
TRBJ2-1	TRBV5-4	CASSLLQGTYNEQFF
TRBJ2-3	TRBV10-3	CATSQRQGGTDTQYF
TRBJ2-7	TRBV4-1	CASSQDPKGIPPYF
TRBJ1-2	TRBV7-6	CASSRDSSLNGYTF
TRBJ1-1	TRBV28	CASSLGQGGTEAFF
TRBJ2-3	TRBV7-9	CASSLNDGPTHTQYF
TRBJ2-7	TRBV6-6	CASSPRQGHTYEQYF
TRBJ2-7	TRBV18	CASSPLAGGGEQYF
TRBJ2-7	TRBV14	CASSHRESGSYEQYF
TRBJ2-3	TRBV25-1	CASSELAADTQYF
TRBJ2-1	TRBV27	CASSALSPGVSYNEQFF
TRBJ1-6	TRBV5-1	CASSLDGRYSYNSPLHF
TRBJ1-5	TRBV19	CASSMGVMSNQPQHF
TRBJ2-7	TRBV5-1	CASSFLGTVNTYEQYF
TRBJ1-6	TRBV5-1	CASSLAEGRYSPLHF
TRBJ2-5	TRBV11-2	CASSLESGIETQYF
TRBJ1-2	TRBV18	CASSIELETGYTF
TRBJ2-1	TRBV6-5	CASSYGAGGAYNEQFF
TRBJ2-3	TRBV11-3	CASSSSSGGASTDTQYF
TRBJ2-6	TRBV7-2	CASSLVPGTGSGANVLTF
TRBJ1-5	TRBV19	CASSFRGSRSNQPQHF
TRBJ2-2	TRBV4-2	CASSQDEGTTGELFF
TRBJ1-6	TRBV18	CASSLVDSPLHF
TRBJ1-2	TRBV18	CASSPTPSQGIYGYTF
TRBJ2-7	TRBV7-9	CASSLGVTSGGNSYEQYF
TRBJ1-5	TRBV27	CASSFGQGEQPQHF
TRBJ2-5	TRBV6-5	CASSYSGQGPLKTQYF
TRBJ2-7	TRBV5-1	CASSWDRSYEQYF
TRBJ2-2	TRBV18	CASSRQGLSTGELFF
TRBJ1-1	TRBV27	CASRSLAVNTEAFF
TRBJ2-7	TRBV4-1	CASSQGQTYEQYF
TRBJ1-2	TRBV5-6	CASSLGQFYGYTF
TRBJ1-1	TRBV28	CASSSTGLSQAEAFF
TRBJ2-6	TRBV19	CASNWASGANVLTF
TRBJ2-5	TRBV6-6	CASRSGEQETQYF
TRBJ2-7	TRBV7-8	CASSLRAGGEAVVYEQYF
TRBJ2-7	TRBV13	CASSLGSLLAGISYEQYF
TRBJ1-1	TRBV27	CASSLGGGNTEAFF